This TCR beta chain was sequenced in a study of blood T cell repertoires in COVID-19. Profiled with immunoSEQ multiplex PCR; TCRdb holds only in-frame clones, not every one. The repertoire consists of some 300,000 clones, with 89% occurring once and the leading ten covering 1.7%. Germline-derived CDR1 and CDR2 are WSHSY and SAAADI. This CDR3 is built from 15 residues. V shed 2 bases and J shed 3 bases, with 13 bases lying between them. The specimen sequenced was PBMCs or T cells enriched from blood (not recorded which). The V call is TRBV10-2, the J call TRBJ1-1; possibly TRBD1 for D (6 bases). The sequence was obtained from a woman in her forties who had recovered from COVID-19. The CDR3 is CASSEGGGEDTEAFF. CDR3 nucleotides: TGCGCCAGCAGTGAGGGGGGGGGCGAGGACACTGAAGCTTTCTTT.